Shown below are 4 T cell receptor beta chains from a single sample sequenced in a study of T cells after yellow fever vaccination. Using its own MiXCR run on the 5' RACE reads, TCRdb lists one record per CDR3 protein. The sample holds 14,000 or so distinct CDR3 sequences, roughly 8% seen once. The source material was PBMCs, either bulk or a sorted T-cell subset (CD4+, CD8+, memory, or dextramer-sorted; not recorded which), sampled on the day of the yellow fever booster vaccination. Every receptor here comes from a man younger than 35 who received the YFV17D yellow fever vaccine.

This clonotype appeared many times. This rearrangement joins TRBV7-8 to TRBJ2-1; D not resolved. In germline, CDR1 is SGHVS, CDR2 FQNEAQ. The V and J ends lost 5 bases and 13 bases respectively, with 15 bases between them. CDR3 size: 12 residues. As DNA, the CDR3 is TGTGCCAGCAGCCCACACAGTCTCGGCCAGTTCTTC. Protein: CASSPHSLGQFF.

By share of the sample, this clonotype is medium-sized. The V and J genes are TRBV20-1 and TRBJ1-6; D gene unclear. This CDR3 has 13 amino acids. Germline V CDR1 and CDR2: DFQATT, SNEGSKA (reference sequence). V shed 3 bases and J shed 4 bases, with 7 bases lying between them. CDR3: CSARRDYNSPLHF. CDR3 sequence (DNA): TGCAGTGCTAGGCGGGATTATAATTCACCCCTCCACTTT.

The chain combines TRBV6-2 or TRBV6-3 with TRBJ2-5, with 7 nucleotides matching TRBD1. This CDR3 is built from 16 residues. V lost 4 bases, J lost 4 bases, and 12 bases stayed unmatched. In germline, CDR1 is MNHEY, CDR2 SVGEGT. The DNA of the CDR3 is TGTGCCAGCAGTTCCCGCCTACTACAGGGGCCAGAGACCCAGTACTTC. This sequence encodes CASSSRLLQGPETQYF.

At least ten counts were recorded for this clonotype. V and J are TRBV5-6 and TRBJ1-6, with D unclear. This CDR3 has 13 residues. Germline assignment: CDR1 SGHDT and CDR2 YYEEEE. V lost 0 bases and J 7 bases, leaving 5 bases between the germline ends. The CDR3 protein is CASSLGPNSPLHF. The CDR3 nucleotides are TGTGCCAGCAGCTTGGGACCAAATTCACCCCTCCACTTT.